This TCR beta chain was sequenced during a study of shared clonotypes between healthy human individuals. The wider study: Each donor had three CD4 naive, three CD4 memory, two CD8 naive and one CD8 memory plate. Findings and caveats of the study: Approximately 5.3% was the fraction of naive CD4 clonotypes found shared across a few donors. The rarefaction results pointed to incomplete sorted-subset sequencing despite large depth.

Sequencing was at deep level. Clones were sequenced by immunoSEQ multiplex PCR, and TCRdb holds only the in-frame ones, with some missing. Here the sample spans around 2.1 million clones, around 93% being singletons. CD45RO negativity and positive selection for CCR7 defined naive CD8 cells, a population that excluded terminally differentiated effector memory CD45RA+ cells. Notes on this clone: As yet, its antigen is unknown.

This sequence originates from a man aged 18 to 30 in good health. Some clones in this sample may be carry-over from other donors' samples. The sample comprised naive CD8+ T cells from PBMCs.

CDR3 sequence (DNA): TGTGCCAGCAGCCAAGGGGGTTTTGCGGGAATCTCCTACAATGAGCAGTTCTTC. This codes for CASSQGGFAGISYNEQFF. The rearrangement links TRBV4-2 to TRBJ2-1; D possibly corresponds to TRBD2 (6 bases). Trimming took off 1 base at V and 0 bases at J, with 16 bases between the two ends. There are 18 residues in the CDR3. Looked up from germline, CDR1 is LGHNA and CDR2 is YNFKEQ.